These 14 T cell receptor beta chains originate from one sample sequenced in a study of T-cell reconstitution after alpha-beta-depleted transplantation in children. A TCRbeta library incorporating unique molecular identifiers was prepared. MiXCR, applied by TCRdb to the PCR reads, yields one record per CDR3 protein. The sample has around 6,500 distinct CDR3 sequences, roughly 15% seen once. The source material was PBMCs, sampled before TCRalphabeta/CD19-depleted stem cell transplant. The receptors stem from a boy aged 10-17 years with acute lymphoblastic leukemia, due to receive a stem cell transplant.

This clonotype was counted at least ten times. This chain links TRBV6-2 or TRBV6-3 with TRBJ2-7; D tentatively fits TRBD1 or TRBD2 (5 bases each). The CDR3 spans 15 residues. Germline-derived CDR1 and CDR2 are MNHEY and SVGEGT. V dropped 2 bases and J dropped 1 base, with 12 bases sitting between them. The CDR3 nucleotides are TGTGCCAGCAGTTACCCGGGGCCACCATCCTACGAGCAGTACTTC. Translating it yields CASSYPGPPSYEQYF.

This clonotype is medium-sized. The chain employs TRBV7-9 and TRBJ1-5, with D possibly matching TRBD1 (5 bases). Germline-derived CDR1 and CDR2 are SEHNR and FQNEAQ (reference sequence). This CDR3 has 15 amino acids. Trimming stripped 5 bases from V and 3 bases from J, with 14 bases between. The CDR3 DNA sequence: TGTGCCAGCAGCCCCGGGGACTCCCACAATCAGCCCCAGCATTTT. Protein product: CASSPGDSHNQPQHF.

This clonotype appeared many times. The chain's CDR3 is CASSLDRTPNQPQHF. CDR3 bases: TGTGCCAGCAGCTTAGATAGGACACCTAATCAGCCCCAGCATTTT. The chain joins TRBV7-8 to TRBJ1-5; tentative D call: TRBD1 (5 bases). The CDR3 contains 15 residues. Per the germline V gene, CDR1 is SGHVS and CDR2 is FQNEAQ. V gave up 1 base and J gave up 4 bases, with 11 bases separating them. Using reference TRBV7-8 and TRBJ1-5 for the parts outside the CDR3, the full variable domain is GAGVSQSPRYKVAKRGQDVALRCDPISGHVSLFWYQQALGQGPEFLTYFQNEAQLDKSGLPSDRFFAERPEGSVSTLKIQRTQQEDSAVYLCASSLDRTPNQPQHFGDGTRLSIL.

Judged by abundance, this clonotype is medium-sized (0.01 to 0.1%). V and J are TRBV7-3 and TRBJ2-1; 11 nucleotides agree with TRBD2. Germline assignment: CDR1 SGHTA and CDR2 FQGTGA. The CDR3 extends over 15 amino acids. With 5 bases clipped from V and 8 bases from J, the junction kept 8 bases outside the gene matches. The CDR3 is CASSVAGGPGYEQFF. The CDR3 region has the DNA TGTGCCAGCAGCGTAGCGGGAGGGCCGGGGTATGAGCAGTTCTTC.

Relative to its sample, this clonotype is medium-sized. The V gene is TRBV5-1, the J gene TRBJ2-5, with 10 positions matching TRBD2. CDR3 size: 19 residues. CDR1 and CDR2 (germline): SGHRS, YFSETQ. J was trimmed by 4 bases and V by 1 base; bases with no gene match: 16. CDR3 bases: TGCGCCAGCAGCTTGTTTCCCGCCTTCAGCGGGAGGGCCGGAGAGACCCAGTACTTC. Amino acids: CASSLFPAFSGRAGETQYF.

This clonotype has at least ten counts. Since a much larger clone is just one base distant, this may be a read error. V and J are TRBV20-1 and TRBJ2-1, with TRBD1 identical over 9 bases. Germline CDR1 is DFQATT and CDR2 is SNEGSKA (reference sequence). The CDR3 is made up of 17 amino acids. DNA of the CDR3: TGCTGTGCCGTAAGAATCTCCGGGACAGGGTTCTTGAATGAGCAGTTCTTC. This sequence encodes CCAVRISGTGFLNEQFF.

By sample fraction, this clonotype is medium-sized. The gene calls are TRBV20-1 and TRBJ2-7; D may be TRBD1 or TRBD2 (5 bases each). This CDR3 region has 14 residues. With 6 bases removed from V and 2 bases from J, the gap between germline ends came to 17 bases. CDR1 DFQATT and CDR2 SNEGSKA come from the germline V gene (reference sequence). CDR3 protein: CSAHLPGQPYEQYF. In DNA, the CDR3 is TGCAGTGCCCACCTTCCGGGGCAACCCTACGAGCAGTACTTC.

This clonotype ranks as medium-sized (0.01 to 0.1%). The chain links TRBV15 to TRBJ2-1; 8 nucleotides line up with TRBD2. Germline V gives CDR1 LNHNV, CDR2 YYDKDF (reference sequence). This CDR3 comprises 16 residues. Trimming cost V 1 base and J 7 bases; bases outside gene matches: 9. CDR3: CATSRGASGSNNEQFF. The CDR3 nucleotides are TGTGCCACCAGCAGAGGGGCGAGCGGGAGTAATAATGAGCAGTTCTTC.

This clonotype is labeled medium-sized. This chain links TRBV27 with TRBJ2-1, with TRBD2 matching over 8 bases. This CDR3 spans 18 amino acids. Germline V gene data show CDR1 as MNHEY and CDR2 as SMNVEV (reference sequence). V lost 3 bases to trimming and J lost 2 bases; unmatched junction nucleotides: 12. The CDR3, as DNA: TGTGCCAGCAGTTTCCCAAGATCAGCGGGAGTCCCCTACAATGAGCAGTTCTTC. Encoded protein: CASSFPRSAGVPYNEQFF.

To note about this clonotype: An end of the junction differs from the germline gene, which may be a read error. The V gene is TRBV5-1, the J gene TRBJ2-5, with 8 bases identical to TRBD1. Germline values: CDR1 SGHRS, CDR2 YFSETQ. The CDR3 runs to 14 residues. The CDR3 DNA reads TGCGCTAGCAGCTTGCCAGGGGGCGACGAGACCCAGTACTTC. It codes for CASSLPGGDETQYF.

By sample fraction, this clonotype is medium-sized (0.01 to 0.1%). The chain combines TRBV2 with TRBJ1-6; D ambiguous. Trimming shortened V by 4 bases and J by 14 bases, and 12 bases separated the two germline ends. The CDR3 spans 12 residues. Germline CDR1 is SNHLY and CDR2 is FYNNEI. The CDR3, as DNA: TGTGCCAGCAGTGGAGATTCTGGGACCCTCCACTTT. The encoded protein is CASSGDSGTLHF.

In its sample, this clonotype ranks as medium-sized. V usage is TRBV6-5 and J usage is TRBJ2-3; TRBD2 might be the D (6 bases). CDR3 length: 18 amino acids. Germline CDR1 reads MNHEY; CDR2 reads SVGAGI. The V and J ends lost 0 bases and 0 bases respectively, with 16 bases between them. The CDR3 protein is CASSYSWGVPMSTDTQYF. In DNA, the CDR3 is TGTGCCAGCAGTTACTCTTGGGGGGTCCCTATGAGCACAGATACGCAGTATTTT.

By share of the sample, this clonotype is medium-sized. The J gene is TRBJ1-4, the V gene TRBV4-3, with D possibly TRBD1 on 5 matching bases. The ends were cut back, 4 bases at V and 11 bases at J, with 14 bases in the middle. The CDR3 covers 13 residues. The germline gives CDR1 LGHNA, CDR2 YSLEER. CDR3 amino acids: CASSPFQGGKLFF. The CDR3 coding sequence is TGCGCCAGCAGCCCATTCCAGGGCGGGAAACTGTTTTTT.

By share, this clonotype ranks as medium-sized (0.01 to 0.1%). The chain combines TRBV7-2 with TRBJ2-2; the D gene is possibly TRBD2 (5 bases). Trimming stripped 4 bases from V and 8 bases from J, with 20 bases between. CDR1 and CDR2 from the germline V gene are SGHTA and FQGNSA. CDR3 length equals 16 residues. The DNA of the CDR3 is TGTGCCAGCAGCTCGGGCCGAGGGCTTGATATTGGGGAGCTGTTTTTT. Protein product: CASSSGRGLDIGELFF.